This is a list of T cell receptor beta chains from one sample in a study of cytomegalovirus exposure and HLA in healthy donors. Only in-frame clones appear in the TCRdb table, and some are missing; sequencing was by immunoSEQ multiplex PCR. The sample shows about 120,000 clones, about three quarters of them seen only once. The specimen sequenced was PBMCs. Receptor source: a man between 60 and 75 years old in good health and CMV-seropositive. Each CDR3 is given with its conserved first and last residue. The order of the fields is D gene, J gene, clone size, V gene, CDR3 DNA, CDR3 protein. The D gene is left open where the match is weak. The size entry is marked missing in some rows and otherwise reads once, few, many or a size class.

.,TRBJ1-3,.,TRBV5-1,TGCGCCAGCAGCTTGGATTCAAACGGGTTAAGCTCTGGAAACACCATATATTTT,CASSLDSNGLSSGNTIYF
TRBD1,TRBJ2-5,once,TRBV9,TGTGCCAGCAGCTCTGACAGGGGCGGGGAGACCCAGTACTTC,CASSSDRGGETQYF
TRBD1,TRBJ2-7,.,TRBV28,TGTGCCAGCAGTTTAGACAGGGTTACCTACGAGCAGTACTTC,CASSLDRVTYEQYF
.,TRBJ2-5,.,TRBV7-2,TGTGCCAGCAGCGAAACTAGTCGAGAGACCCAGTACTTC,CASSETSRETQYF
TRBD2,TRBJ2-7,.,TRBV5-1,TGCGCCAGCAGCCCGGGACTAGCGGGAGTACACGAGCAGTACTTC,CASSPGLAGVHEQYF
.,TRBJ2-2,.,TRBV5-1,TGCGCCAGCAGCCGCGGGGAGCGGAACACCGGGGAGCTGTTTTTT,CASSRGERNTGELFF
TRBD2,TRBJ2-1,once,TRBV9,TGTGCCAGCAGCGTAGACTTGCGGGAGTTGTTCTTC,CASSVDLRELFF
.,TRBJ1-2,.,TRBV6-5,TGTGCCAGCAGCTTTAATCGGGACAGCTACACCTTC,CASSFNRDSYTF
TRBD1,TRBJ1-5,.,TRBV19,TGTGCCAGTAGTTTTCAGGGGGCTGGCAATCAGCCCCAGCATTTT,CASSFQGAGNQPQHF
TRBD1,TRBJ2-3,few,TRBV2,TGTGCCAGCAGTGTCCTAGGTCAGGGGGCCAGAGATACGCAGTATTTT,CASSVLGQGARDTQYF
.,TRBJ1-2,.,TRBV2,TGTGCCAGCAGTGTAACAGGGTTATCTAACTATGGCTACACCTTC,CASSVTGLSNYGYTF
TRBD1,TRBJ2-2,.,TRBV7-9,TGTGCCAGCGGACAGGGGGCACGCGGGACCGGGGAGCTGTTTTTT,CASGQGARGTGELFF
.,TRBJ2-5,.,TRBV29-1,TGCAGCGTTGAAAACGGCGGGACGGAGACCCAGTACTTC,CSVENGGTETQYF
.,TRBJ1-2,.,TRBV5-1,TGCGCCAGCAGCTTCGCAGGGGAAGGCTATGGCTACACCTTC,CASSFAGEGYGYTF
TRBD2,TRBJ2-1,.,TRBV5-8,TGTGCCAGCAGCTTTGGGGGGGGGAGAGTCCACAATGAGCAGTTCTTC,CASSFGGGRVHNEQFF
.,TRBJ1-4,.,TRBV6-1,TGTGCCAGCAGTGTGACAGGTCCCCTTGGAAAACTGTTTTTT,CASSVTGPLGKLFF
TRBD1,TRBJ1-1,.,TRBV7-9,TGTGCCCGTTCTTTGACAGGGTTGAACACTGAAGCTTTCTTT,CARSLTGLNTEAFF
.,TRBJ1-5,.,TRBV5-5,TGTGCCAGCAGCTTGTATAGTAATAGCAATCAGCCCCAGCATTTT,CASSLYSNSNQPQHF
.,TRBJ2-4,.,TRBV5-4,TGTGCCAGCAGCCCCGGGGATCAGGCCAAAAACATTCAGTACTTC,CASSPGDQAKNIQYF
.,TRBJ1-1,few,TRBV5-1,TGCGCCAGCAGCTTGGACGGTCCTGAAGCTTTCTTT,CASSLDGPEAFF
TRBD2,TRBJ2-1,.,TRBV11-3,TGTGCCAGCAGCTTAGACGGGGGGGGTAGCGGCTACAATGAGCAGTTCTTC,CASSLDGGGSGYNEQFF
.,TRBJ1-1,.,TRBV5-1,TGCGCCAGCAGCCTAGAACTTAGCCCAGTTTACACTGAAGCTTTCTTT,CASSLELSPVYTEAFF
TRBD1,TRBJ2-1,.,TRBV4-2,TGTGCCAGCAGCCAAGATGGGACAGGACCCTACAATGAGCAGTTCTTC,CASSQDGTGPYNEQFF
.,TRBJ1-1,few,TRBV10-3,TGTGCCATCAGTGCGACAGGAATGAACACTGAAGCTTTCTTT,CAISATGMNTEAFF
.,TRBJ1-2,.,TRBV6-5,TGTGCCAGCAGGCCTTTGGTGCCGGGTGGCTTTGGCTACACCTTC,CASRPLVPGGFGYTF
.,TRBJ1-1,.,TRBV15,TGTGCCACCAGCAGAGATGTCCCGAGAGGGGGCACTGAAGCTTTCTTT,CATSRDVPRGGTEAFF
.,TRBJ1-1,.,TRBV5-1,TGCGCCAGCAGCTTGTCTCCCGGGGGGACTGAAGCTTTCTTT,CASSLSPGGTEAFF
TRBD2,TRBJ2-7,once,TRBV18,TGTGCCAGCTCACCAAGGGGGACTAGCGGGAGGAACTACGAGCAGTACTTC,CASSPRGTSGRNYEQYF
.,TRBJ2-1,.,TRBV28,TGTGCCAGCAGTTTAGGACTGGTTTACAATGAGCAGTTCTTC,CASSLGLVYNEQFF
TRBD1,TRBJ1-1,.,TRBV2,TGTGCCAGCACCGGGACGGACCCCAGGGGGGTGAACACTGAAGCTTTCTTT,CASTGTDPRGVNTEAFF
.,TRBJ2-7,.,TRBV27,TGTGCCAGCAGTTTTAACTCGGTCTACGAGCAGTACTTC,CASSFNSVYEQYF
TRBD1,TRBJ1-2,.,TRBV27,TGTGTCAGCAGCGAAACAGGGGGCTATGGCTACACCTTC,CVSSETGGYGYTF
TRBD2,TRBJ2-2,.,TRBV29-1,TGCAGCGTTGACTTGAGCGTAGCGGGGGGGACCGGGGAGCTGTTTTTT,CSVDLSVAGGTGELFF
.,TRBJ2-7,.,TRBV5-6,TGTGCCAGCAGCCCAAGGTCCCTAGCTTTCCACGAGCAGTACTTC,CASSPRSLAFHEQYF
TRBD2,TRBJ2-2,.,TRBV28,TGTGCCAGCAGTGCGAGGACTAGCGGGAGGACCGGGGAGCTGTTTTTT,CASSARTSGRTGELFF
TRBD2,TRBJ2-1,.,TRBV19,TGTGCCAGTAGGATGGTGGGGGGGGGAAGGAATGAGCAGTTCTTC,CASRMVGGGRNEQFF
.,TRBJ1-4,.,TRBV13,TGTGCCAGCAGCTTTCGGGGGGCAGGTAATGAAAAACTGTTTTTT,CASSFRGAGNEKLFF
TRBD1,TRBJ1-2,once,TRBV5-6,TGTGCCAGCAGCTTTGGGACAGGGGGCGCCGACTATGGCTACACCTTC,CASSFGTGGADYGYTF
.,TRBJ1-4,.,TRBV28,TGTGCCAGCAGATCCCAGACAGGCGAAAAACTGTTTTTT,CASRSQTGEKLFF
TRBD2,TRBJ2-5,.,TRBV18,TGTGCCAGCTCATCAAGCTTGACTAGCGGGAGGGGAGAGACCCAGTACTTC,CASSSSLTSGRGETQYF
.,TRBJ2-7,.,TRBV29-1,TGCAGCGTTGAATCCATCTCCTACGAGCAGTACTTC,CSVESISYEQYF
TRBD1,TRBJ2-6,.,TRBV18,TGTGCCAGCTCACCACCCTCGGCAGGGGGCGCTGGGGCCAACGTCCTGACTTTC,CASSPPSAGGAGANVLTF
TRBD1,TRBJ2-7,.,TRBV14,TGTGCCAGCAGCCTTGACAGGGGGTCAACCTACGAGCAGTACTTC,CASSLDRGSTYEQYF
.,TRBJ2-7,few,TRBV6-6,TGTGCCAGCAGTTACCAGGGCTCGCTCTACGAGCAGTACTTC,CASSYQGSLYEQYF
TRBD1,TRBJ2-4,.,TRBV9,TGTGCCAGCAGCCCCCTGACAGGGGGCGAGGGCAAAAACATTCAGTACTTC,CASSPLTGGEGKNIQYF
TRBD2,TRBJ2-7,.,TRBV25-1,TGTGCCAGCAGCGGGGGGGGAACCTTGGGGTCCTACGAGCAGTACTTC,CASSGGGTLGSYEQYF
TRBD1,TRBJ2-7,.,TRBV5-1,TGCGCCAGCAGCTCCTCCGGGACAGGGGACGAGCAGTACTTC,CASSSSGTGDEQYF
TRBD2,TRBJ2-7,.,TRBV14,TGTGCCAGCAGTCCCGGACTAGCGGGAGGTTACGAGCAGTACTTC,CASSPGLAGGYEQYF
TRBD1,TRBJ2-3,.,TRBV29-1,TGCAGCGTTGACAGGGGGAGAGGCACAGATACGCAGTATTTT,CSVDRGRGTDTQYF
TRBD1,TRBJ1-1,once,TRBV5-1,TGCGCCAGCAGCTGGGGACAGGGCAATACTGAAGCTTTCTTT,CASSWGQGNTEAFF
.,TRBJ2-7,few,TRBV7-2,TGTGCCAGCAGCCCCAAAGGTTACCCAGGTCGGGAGCAGTACTTC,CASSPKGYPGREQYF
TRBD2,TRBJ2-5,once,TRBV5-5,TGTGCCAGCAGCGCCGGGACTAGCGGGCTCTTGGAAGAGACCCAGTACTTC,CASSAGTSGLLEETQYF
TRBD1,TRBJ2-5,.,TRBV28,TGTGCCAGCAGCCCTGGGGACAGGTACCAAGAGACCCAGTACTTC,CASSPGDRYQETQYF